The 3 T cell receptor beta chains reported below all come from one sample, sequenced in a study of T cell responses to AZD1222 COVID-19 vaccine. The method was immunoSEQ multiplex PCR; TCRdb's version includes in-frame clones alone and lacks a portion of them. Found here are about 110,000 clones, 70% to 90% of them singletons; the top ten hold approximately 3%. This material consisted of peripheral blood, taken on day 0 of AZD1222 vaccination. The receptors were gathered from an adult in good health.

The V gene is TRBV18, the J gene TRBJ2-1, with D perhaps being TRBD1 or TRBD2 (6 bases each). The CDR3 is 14 amino acids. Germline CDR1 KGHSH, CDR2 LQKENI. V shed 3 bases and J shed 8 bases, with 14 bases lying between them. The CDR3 here is CASSPRGLSDEQFF. The CDR3 DNA reads TGTGCCAGCTCACCTCGGGGGCTTTCGGATGAGCAGTTCTTC.

This chain links TRBV28 with TRBJ1-5; D possibly corresponds to TRBD1 (5 bases). The CDR3 is 13 amino acids. The V end lost 8 bases, the J end lost 11 bases, and 19 bases lay between the germline ends. Germline V gene data show CDR1 as MDHEN and CDR2 as SYDVKM. DNA of the CDR3: TGTGCCAGCTGGGGACCGGTCGGGGAGGCCCAGCATTTT. This codes for CASWGPVGEAQHF.

This clone came up once. J is TRBJ1-5 and V is TRBV28, with D perhaps TRBD1 (5 bases). Germline V gene lookup returns CDR1 MDHEN and CDR2 SYDVKM. The V gene lost 5 bases and the J gene lost 4 bases, with 9 bases spanning the gap. The CDR3 sequence is 13 residues long. The CDR3 here is CASSRQWNQPQHF. In nucleotides, the CDR3 is TGTGCCAGCAGTCGACAGTGGAATCAGCCCCAGCATTTT.